The 28 T cell receptor beta chains given below trace back to one sample, sequenced in a study of cytomegalovirus exposure and HLA in healthy donors. PCR used 60 Vbeta primers and 13 Jbeta primers. Sequencing was performed with immunoSEQ multiplex PCR; in TCRdb, only in-frame clones are kept and a portion is missing. The sample records some 120,000 clones, over 60% being singletons. Sequences were obtained from PBMCs. The receptors were gathered from a female donor in good health and CMV-seronegative.

The chain links TRBV30 to TRBJ1-1, with TRBD1 as a possible D gene (6 bases). Looked up from germline, CDR1 is GTSNPN and CDR2 is SVGIG (reference sequence). CDR3 length: 14 residues. The germline V and J ends were trimmed by 1 base and 7 bases, with 16 bases remaining between them. Here the CDR3 reads CAWSGRRGFLEAFF. The CDR3 DNA sequence: TGTGCCTGGAGTGGGAGAAGGGGGTTTCTTGAAGCTTTCTTT.

Concerning this clone: Its ends do not fully match the called genes, so a read error is possible. This chain connects TRBV7-9 to TRBJ2-5; 8 bases align to TRBD2. CDR3 length equals 16 residues. In germline, CDR1 is SEHNR, CDR2 FQNEAQ (reference sequence). Here the CDR3 DNA reads TGTTCCAGCAGCCCCAGGGCGGGGGGTCCACAAGAGACCCAGTACTTC. Protein: CSSSPRAGGPQETQYF. The whole variable domain, filled in from reference TRBV7-9 and TRBJ2-5, reads DTGVSQNPRHKITKRGQNVTFRCDPISEHNRLYWYRQTLGQGPEFLTYFQNEAQLEKSRLLSDRFSAERPKGSFSTLEIQRTEQGDSAMYLCSSSPRAGGPQETQYFGPGTRLLVL.

V usage is TRBV2 and J usage is TRBJ2-1; 7 bases map to TRBD1. V trimming: 7 bases; J trimming: 5 bases; junction bases outside the gene matches: 5. The CDR3 has 13 amino acids. Germline values: CDR1 SNHLY, CDR2 FYNNEI. The CDR3 DNA reads as TGTGCCAGCAAAAAGGACAGGAACAATGAGCAGTTCTTC. Protein product: CASKKDRNNEQFF.

With respect to this clone: The junction shows a germline mismatch at one end, possibly a read error. At the DNA level, this CDR3 is encoded by other sequences in the same sample as well. The chain combines TRBV6-1 with TRBJ2-7, with 10 bases identical to TRBD2. The CDR3 has 14 amino acids. Germline V CDR1 and CDR2: MNHNS, SASEGT. This CDR3 reads CASTLGTSVYEQYF. The CDR3, as DNA: TGCGCCAGCACCTTGGGGACTAGCGTCTACGAGCAGTACTTC.

The chain couples TRBV6-5 to TRBJ1-1; TRBD1 aligns across 7 bases. Germline assignment: CDR1 MNHEY and CDR2 SVGAGI. This CDR3 is built from 13 residues. With V trimmed by 4 bases and J by 5 bases, 4 bases remained unmatched. The CDR3: CASSLRGRTEAFF. In nucleotides, the CDR3 is TGTGCCAGCAGTTTAAGGGGGCGAACTGAAGCTTTCTTT.

V gene TRBV5-1 combines with J gene TRBJ2-1, with TRBD2 matching over 14 bases. J gave up 8 bases and V 4 bases, and 2 bases lay outside the gene matches. The germline CDR1 and CDR2 sequences are SGHRS and YFSETQ. There are 14 residues in the CDR3. CDR3 sequence (DNA): TGCGCCAGCAGCACGGGACTAGCGGGGGATGAGCAGTTCTTC. Its protein product is CASSTGLAGDEQFF.

This clone was picked up one time. The J gene is TRBJ1-2, the V gene TRBV27; 7 positions agree with TRBD1. Germline V gene data show CDR1 as MNHEY and CDR2 as SMNVEV (reference sequence). This CDR3 is 14 amino acids long. The J segment lost 6 bases and the V segment lost 6 bases, leaving 10 bases of the junction unmatched. CDR3 in amino acids: CASRSRTGEHGYTF. CDR3 nucleotide sequence: TGTGCCAGCAGGTCGCGAACAGGGGAGCATGGCTACACCTTC.

Comments on this clone: Additional DNA sequences in this sample encode the identical CDR3. The V and J genes are TRBV5-1 and TRBJ1-1; 9 bases map to TRBD1. Losses at the gene ends were 1 base for V and 4 bases for J; bases not matched to a gene: 8. CDR1 SGHRS and CDR2 YFSETQ come from the germline V gene. This CDR3 comprises 16 residues. CDR3 DNA: TGCGCCAGCAGCTTGAAGCCGGGACAGGGAGCCACTGAAGCTTTCTTT. Its translation: CASSLKPGQGATEAFF.

A few counts support this clone. V usage is TRBV6-1 and J usage is TRBJ2-2; possibly TRBD2 for D (6 bases). The germline CDR1 and CDR2 sequences are MNHNS and SASEGT. The V end lost 4 bases, the J end lost 6 bases, and 12 bases lay between the germline ends. The CDR3 loop spans 14 amino acids. The DNA of the CDR3 is TGTGCCAGCAGTGCCTCCACTAGCTCCGGGGAGCTGTTTTTT. Translating gives CASSASTSSGELFF.

This chain joins TRBV7-6 and TRBJ2-7; no clear D. V was shortened by 1 base and J by 3 bases, with 4 bases between the two germline ends. From germline, CDR1 is SGHVS and CDR2 FNYEAQ. This CDR3 is 12 amino acids long. CDR3 DNA: TGTGCCAGCAGCTTAGTCCGCTACGAGCAGTACTTC. Its translation: CASSLVRYEQYF.

This sequence joins TRBV7-8 and TRBJ1-4; D is unresolved. Germline lookup yields CDR1 SGHVS and CDR2 FQNEAQ. The CDR3 totals 17 residues. V lost 2 bases and J lost 2, with 15 bases in between. This CDR3 is CASSLTSWTGTNEKLFF. The CDR3, as DNA: TGTGCCAGCAGCTTAACCAGCTGGACTGGGACTAATGAAAAACTGTTTTTT.

The rearrangement uses TRBV6-1 and TRBJ2-3; D is uncertain. This CDR3 is built from 13 residues. The germline V gene encodes CDR1 MNHNS and CDR2 SASEGT. Trimming removed 3 bases from V and 5 bases from J, with 9 bases in between. CDR3 loop: CASSDTPRDTQYF. The CDR3 region has the DNA TGTGCCAGCAGTGATACCCCTAGAGATACGCAGTATTTT.

The chain joins TRBV5-1 to TRBJ1-1; TRBD1 aligns across 7 bases. The junction had 6 bases not matched to a gene; V was cut back by 5 bases and J by 2 bases. Per germline, CDR1 SGHRS and CDR2 YFSETQ. The CDR3 length is 14 residues. CDR3: CASRGQVKNTEAFF. Here the CDR3 DNA reads TGCGCCAGCAGAGGACAGGTGAAAAACACTGAAGCTTTCTTT. Based on the CDR3 plus reference TRBV5-1 and TRBJ1-1, the full variable domain is KAGVTQTPRYLIKTRGQQVTLSCSPISGHRSVSWYQQTPGQGLQFLFEYFSETQRNKGNFPGRFSGRQFSNSRSEMNVSTLELGDSALYLCASRGQVKNTEAFFGQGTRLTVV.

J is TRBJ2-3 and V is TRBV9; the match to TRBD2 covers 8 bases. The CDR3 loop spans 15 amino acids. Germline V lookup: CDR1 SGDLS, CDR2 YYNGEE. The V gene end was trimmed by 6 bases and the J gene end by 0 bases; junction bases not matched to a gene: 6. In DNA, the CDR3 is TGTGCCAGCACCGGCGGGGGGCAAAGCACAGATACGCAGTATTTT. This translates into CASTGGGQSTDTQYF.

The J gene is TRBJ2-3, the V gene TRBV5-1; D possibly corresponds to TRBD1 (6 bases). Germline values: CDR1 SGHRS, CDR2 YFSETQ. The CDR3 has 16 residues. Trimming pared 2 bases from V and 4 bases from J, leaving 17 bases between. CDR3 amino acids: CASSLVGHSYSDTQYF. The DNA of the CDR3 is TGCGCCAGCAGCTTAGTGGGACACTCCTATTCAGATACGCAGTATTTT.

This rearrangement joins TRBV6-4 to TRBJ2-1, with unresolved D. V lost 3 bases, J lost 9 bases, and 15 bases lay in between. Germline CDR1 reads MRHNA; CDR2 reads SNTAGT. There are 14 residues in the CDR3. This chain's CDR3 is CASSERIADSEQFF. The CDR3, as DNA: TGTGCCAGCAGTGAGAGAATAGCCGATAGTGAGCAGTTCTTC.

This chain uses TRBV2 with TRBJ2-7, with D tentatively TRBD2 (5 bases). The CDR3 covers 13 residues. From germline, CDR1 is SNHLY and CDR2 FYNNEI. Trimming shortened V by 6 bases and J by 7 bases, and 16 bases separated the two germline ends. This chain's CDR3 is CASSGGRAGEQYF. CDR3 bases: TGTGCCAGCAGCGGCGGAAGGGCGGGTGAGCAGTACTTC.

This sequence joins TRBV5-1 and TRBJ2-6; 8 bases align to TRBD1. Germline trimming cut 1 base from V and 4 bases from J; bases unmatched to any gene: 10. The CDR3 length is 18 residues. In germline, CDR1 is SGHRS, CDR2 YFSETQ. Here the CDR3 reads CASSLSPLTGVGANVLTF. The CDR3 DNA follows: TGCGCCAGCAGCTTGTCCCCCCTGACAGGGGTCGGGGCCAACGTCCTGACTTTC. Complete variable domain (other parts from reference TRBV5-1 and TRBJ2-6): KAGVTQTPRYLIKTRGQQVTLSCSPISGHRSVSWYQQTPGQGLQFLFEYFSETQRNKGNFPGRFSGRQFSNSRSEMNVSTLELGDSALYLCASSLSPLTGVGANVLTFGAGSRLTVL.

For the CDR3, the DNA is TGTGCCAGCAGTATTACAGGGGTCGGAAACACCATATATTTT. Residues: CASSITGVGNTIYF. The chain is built from TRBV27 and TRBJ1-3; 7 bases align to TRBD1. The CDR3 covers 14 residues. CDR1 and CDR2 (germline): MNHEY, SMNVEV (reference sequence). The junction had 5 bases not matched to a gene; V was cut back by 5 bases and J by 4 bases.

The chain uses TRBV5-4 and TRBJ1-2; 9 bases align to TRBD1. The CDR3 runs 14 residues. Germline V gene lookup returns CDR1 SGHNT and CDR2 YYREEE (reference sequence). With 4 bases clipped from V and 5 bases from J, the junction kept 6 bases outside the gene matches. CDR3 amino acids: CASSRDRDSYGYTF. CDR3 nucleotide sequence: TGTGCCAGCAGCCGGGACAGGGATAGTTATGGCTACACCTTC.

The gene calls are TRBV13 and TRBJ2-7; a weak D match, TRBD1 (5 bases). V gave up 5 bases and J gave up 3 bases, with 14 bases separating them. There are 14 residues in the CDR3. Germline CDR1 and CDR2: PRHDT and FYEKMQ (reference sequence). The CDR3: CASSPEGASYEQYF. As DNA, the CDR3 is TGTGCCAGCAGCCCGGAAGGGGCTAGCTACGAGCAGTACTTC.

The J gene is TRBJ2-4, the V gene TRBV5-1; 14 bases fit TRBD2. Germline trimming cut 3 bases from V and 2 bases from J; bases unmatched to any gene: 10. Germline CDR1 and CDR2: SGHRS and YFSETQ. The CDR3 runs 19 residues. The CDR3: CASSYLGGTSGGTKNIQYF. CDR3 nucleotide sequence: TGCGCCAGCAGCTACTTGGGGGGGACTAGCGGGGGAACCAAAAACATTCAGTACTTC.

The rearrangement links TRBV15 to TRBJ1-2, with a tentative D call TRBD1 (6 bases). The germline V and J ends were trimmed by 1 base and 8 bases, with 14 bases remaining between them. This CDR3 has 14 amino acids. Germline CDR1 is LNHNV and CDR2 is YYDKDF (reference sequence). CDR3 DNA sequence: TGTGCCACCAGCAGAGCACAGGGCTGGAAGGGCTACACCTTC. It specifies CATSRAQGWKGYTF.

The J gene is TRBJ1-5, the V gene TRBV5-8, with D possibly TRBD1 on 6 matching bases. Between the trimmed V and J ends, which lost 0 bases and 0 bases, there was a span of 16 bases. CDR3 length: 18 residues. Germline V lookup: CDR1 SGHTS, CDR2 YDEGEE. The CDR3 DNA follows: TGTGCCAGCAGCTTGGTCCGGACAGCTTTTTATAGCAATCAGCCCCAGCATTTT. It encodes CASSLVRTAFYSNQPQHF. The full variable domain, its missing parts supplied by reference TRBV5-8 and TRBJ1-5, is EAGVTQSPTHLIKTRGQQATLRCSPISGHTSVYWYQQALGLGLQFLLWYDEGEERNRGNFPPRFSGRQFPNYSSELNVNALELEDSALYLCASSLVRTAFYSNQPQHFGDGTRLSIL.

The J gene is TRBJ2-7, the V gene TRBV5-4, with D tentatively TRBD2 (7 bases). The CDR3 spans 16 residues. Germline V gene sequence: CDR1 SGHNT, CDR2 YYREEE (reference sequence). The V end lost 4 bases, the J end lost 0 bases, and 17 bases lay between the germline ends. The CDR3 here is CASSPEGGRSSYEQYF. CDR3 nucleotides: TGTGCCAGCAGCCCCGAGGGGGGGAGAAGCTCCTACGAGCAGTACTTC.

This chain links TRBV5-1 with TRBJ1-1, with D maybe TRBD1 (6 bases). Germline V CDR1 and CDR2: SGHRS, YFSETQ. Between the trimmed V and J ends, which lost 0 bases and 0 bases, there was a span of 15 bases. CDR3 size: 17 residues. The CDR3 DNA reads as TGCGCCAGCAGCTTGGCCGGACAGTCTGATATGAACACTGAAGCTTTCTTT. The encoded protein is CASSLAGQSDMNTEAFF. Based on the CDR3 plus reference TRBV5-1 and TRBJ1-1, the full variable domain is KAGVTQTPRYLIKTRGQQVTLSCSPISGHRSVSWYQQTPGQGLQFLFEYFSETQRNKGNFPGRFSGRQFSNSRSEMNVSTLELGDSALYLCASSLAGQSDMNTEAFFGQGTRLTVV.

The genes are TRBV2 and TRBJ1-1, with D possibly being TRBD1 (6 bases). The CDR3 sequence is 19 residues long. Per germline, CDR1 SNHLY and CDR2 FYNNEI. The V and J ends lost 4 bases and 6 bases respectively, with 30 bases between them. CDR3 loop: CASSGKVGPGDQGQAEAFF. CDR3 bases: TGTGCCAGCAGTGGGAAGGTTGGGCCAGGGGATCAGGGGCAGGCTGAAGCTTTCTTT.

V is TRBV15 and J is TRBJ1-2, with D unresolved. The CDR3 sequence is 13 residues long. Germline V gene lookup returns CDR1 LNHNV and CDR2 YYDKDF (reference sequence). V was pared by 8 bases and J by 2 bases, with 12 bases between. The CDR3 DNA sequence: TGTGCCACCTCCAATGCAGCGAACTATGGCTACACCTTC. The encoded protein is CATSNAANYGYTF.